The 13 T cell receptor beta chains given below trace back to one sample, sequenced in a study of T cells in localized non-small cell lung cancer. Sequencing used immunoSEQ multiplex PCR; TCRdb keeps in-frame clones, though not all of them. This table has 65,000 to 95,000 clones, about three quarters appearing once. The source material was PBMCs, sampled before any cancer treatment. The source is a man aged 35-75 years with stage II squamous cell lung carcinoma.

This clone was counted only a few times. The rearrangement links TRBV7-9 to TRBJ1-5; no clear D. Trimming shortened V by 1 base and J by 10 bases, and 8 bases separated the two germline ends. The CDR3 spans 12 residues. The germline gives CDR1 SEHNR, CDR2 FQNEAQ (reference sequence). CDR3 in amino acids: CASSLGGVPQHF. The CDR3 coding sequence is TGTGCCAGCAGCTTAGGGGGTGTTCCCCAGCATTTT.

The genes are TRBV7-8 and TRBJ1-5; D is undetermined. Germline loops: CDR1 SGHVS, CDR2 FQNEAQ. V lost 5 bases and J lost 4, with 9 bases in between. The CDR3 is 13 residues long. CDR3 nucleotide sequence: TGTGCCAGCAGCCCGGACGGTAATCAGCCCCAGCATTTT. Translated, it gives CASSPDGNQPQHF.

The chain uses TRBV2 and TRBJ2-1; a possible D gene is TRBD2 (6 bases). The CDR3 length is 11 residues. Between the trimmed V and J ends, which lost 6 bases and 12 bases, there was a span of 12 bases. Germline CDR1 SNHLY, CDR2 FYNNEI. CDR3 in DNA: TGTGCCAGCAGGGAGGGATCGTGGCAGTTCTTC. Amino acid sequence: CASREGSWQFF.

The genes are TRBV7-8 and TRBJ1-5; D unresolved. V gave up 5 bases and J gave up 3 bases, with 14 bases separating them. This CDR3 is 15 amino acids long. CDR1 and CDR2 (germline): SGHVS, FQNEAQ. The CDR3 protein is CASSTLRGHNQPQHF. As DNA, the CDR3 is TGTGCCAGCAGCACGTTGCGCGGCCACAATCAGCCCCAGCATTTT. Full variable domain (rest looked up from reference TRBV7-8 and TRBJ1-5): GAGVSQSPRYKVAKRGQDVALRCDPISGHVSLFWYQQALGQGPEFLTYFQNEAQLDKSGLPSDRFFAERPEGSVSTLKIQRTQQEDSAVYLCASSTLRGHNQPQHFGDGTRLSIL.

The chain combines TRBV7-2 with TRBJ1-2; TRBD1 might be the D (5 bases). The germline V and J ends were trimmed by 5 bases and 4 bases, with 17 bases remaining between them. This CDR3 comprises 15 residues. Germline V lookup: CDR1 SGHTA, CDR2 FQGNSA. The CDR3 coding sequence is TGTGCCAGCAGCCCGACCGGGGCCCAGGGCTATGGCTACACCTTC. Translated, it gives CASSPTGAQGYGYTF. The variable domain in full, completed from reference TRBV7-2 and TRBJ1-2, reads GAGVSQSPSNKVTEKGKDVELRCDPISGHTALYWYRQSLGQGLEFLIYFQGNSAPDKSGLPSDRFSAERTGGSVSTLTIQRTQQEDSAVYLCASSPTGAQGYGYTFGSGTRLTVV.

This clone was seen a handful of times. Here the CDR3 reads CASSDPSGANTGELFF. CDR3 sequence (DNA): TGTGCCAGCAGCGACCCTAGCGGGGCGAACACCGGGGAGCTGTTTTTT. The gene calls are TRBV9 and TRBJ2-2, with 9 bases fitting TRBD2. The germline gives CDR1 SGDLS, CDR2 YYNGEE. J was trimmed by 0 bases and V by 3 bases; bases with no gene match: 3. The CDR3 loop spans 16 amino acids.

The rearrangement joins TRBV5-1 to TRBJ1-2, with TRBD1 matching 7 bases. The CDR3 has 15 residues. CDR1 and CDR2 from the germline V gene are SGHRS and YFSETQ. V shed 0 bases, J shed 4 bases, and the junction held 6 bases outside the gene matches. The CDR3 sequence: CASSLAATGIYGYTF. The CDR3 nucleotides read TGCGCCAGCAGCTTGGCCGCGACAGGGATCTATGGCTACACCTTC.

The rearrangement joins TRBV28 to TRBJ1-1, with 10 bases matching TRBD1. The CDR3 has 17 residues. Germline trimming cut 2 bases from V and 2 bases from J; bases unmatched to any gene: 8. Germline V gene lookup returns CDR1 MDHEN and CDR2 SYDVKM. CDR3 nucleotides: TGTGCCAGCAGTTTAGTGGGACAGGGGATTCAAAACACTGAAGCTTTCTTT. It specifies CASSLVGQGIQNTEAFF.

The CDR3 DNA reads as TGCGCCAGCAGCTTGGCCGACGAAGGGGAGCTGTTTTTT. Translation gives CASSLADEGELFF. This chain joins TRBV5-1 and TRBJ2-2; D unclear. CDR1 is SGHRS, CDR2 YFSETQ, per germline. This CDR3 spans 13 amino acids. The V and J ends lost 0 bases and 8 bases respectively, with 8 bases between them.

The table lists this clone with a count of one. CDR3 nucleotides: TGTGCCAGCAGCTTAGCGGGGAGGGAGACCCAGTACTTC. This codes for CASSLAGRETQYF. The chain has TRBV7-9 and TRBJ2-5; TRBD2 is a possible D gene (6 bases). CDR1 is SEHNR, CDR2 FQNEAQ, per germline (reference sequence). This CDR3 contains 13 residues. Trimming removed 0 bases from V and 5 bases from J, with 7 bases in between. Full variable domain (outside the CDR3, taken from reference TRBV7-9 and TRBJ2-5): DTGVSQNPRHKITKRGQNVTFRCDPISEHNRLYWYRQTLGQGPEFLTYFQNEAQLEKSRLLSDRFSAERPKGSFSTLEIQRTEQGDSAMYLCASSLAGRETQYFGPGTRLLVL.

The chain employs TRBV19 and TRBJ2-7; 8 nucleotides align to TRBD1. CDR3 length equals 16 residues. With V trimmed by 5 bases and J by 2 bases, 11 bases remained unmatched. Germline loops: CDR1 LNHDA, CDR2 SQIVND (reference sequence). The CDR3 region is CASSQRTGFGAYEQYF. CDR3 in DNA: TGTGCCAGTAGTCAACGGACAGGGTTCGGGGCCTACGAGCAGTACTTC.

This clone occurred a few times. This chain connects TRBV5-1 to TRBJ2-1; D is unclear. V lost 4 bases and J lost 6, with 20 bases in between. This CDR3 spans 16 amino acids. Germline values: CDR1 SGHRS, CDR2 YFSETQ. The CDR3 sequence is CASSPRPLGNGNEQFF. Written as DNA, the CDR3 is TGCGCCAGCAGCCCTAGGCCGCTCGGAAACGGCAATGAGCAGTTCTTC.

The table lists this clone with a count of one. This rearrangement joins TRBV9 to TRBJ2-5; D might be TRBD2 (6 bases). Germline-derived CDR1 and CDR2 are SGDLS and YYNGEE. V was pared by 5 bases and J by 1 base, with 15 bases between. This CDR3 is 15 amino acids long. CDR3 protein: CASSLAVGGQETQYF. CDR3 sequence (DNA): TGTGCCAGCAGTTTAGCGGTGGGAGGCCAAGAGACCCAGTACTTC.